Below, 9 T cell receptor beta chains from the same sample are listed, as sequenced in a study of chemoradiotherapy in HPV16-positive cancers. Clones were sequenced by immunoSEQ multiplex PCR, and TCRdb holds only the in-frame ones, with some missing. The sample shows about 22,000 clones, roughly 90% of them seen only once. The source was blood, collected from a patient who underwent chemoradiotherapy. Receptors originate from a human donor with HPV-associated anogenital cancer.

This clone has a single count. CDR3 protein: CASSDFMGQGYEKLFF. The CDR3 DNA is TGTGCCAGCAGTGATTTTATGGGACAGGGTTATGAAAAACTGTTTTTT. This sequence joins TRBV6-1 and TRBJ1-4, with 9 bases matching TRBD1. Germline CDR1 and CDR2: MNHNS and SASEGT. This CDR3 spans 16 amino acids. The V and J ends lost 3 bases and 6 bases, in that order; junction bases with no gene match: 8.

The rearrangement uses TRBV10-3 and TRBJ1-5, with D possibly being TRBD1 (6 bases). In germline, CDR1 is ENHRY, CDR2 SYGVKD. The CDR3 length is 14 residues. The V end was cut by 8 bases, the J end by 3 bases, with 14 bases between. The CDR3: CAIGGGSNNQPQHF. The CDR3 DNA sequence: TGTGCCATCGGAGGGGGTAGTAACAATCAGCCCCAGCATTTT.

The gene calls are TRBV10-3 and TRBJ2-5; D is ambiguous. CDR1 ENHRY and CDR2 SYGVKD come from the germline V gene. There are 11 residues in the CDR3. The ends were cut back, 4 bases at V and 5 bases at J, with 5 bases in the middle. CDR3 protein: CAISVGETQYF. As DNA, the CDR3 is TGTGCCATCAGTGTAGGGGAGACCCAGTACTTC.

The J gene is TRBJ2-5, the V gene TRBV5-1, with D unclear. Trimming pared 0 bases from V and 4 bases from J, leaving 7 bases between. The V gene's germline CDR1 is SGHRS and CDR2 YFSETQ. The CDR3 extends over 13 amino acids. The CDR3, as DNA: TGCGCCAGCAGCTTGGGACTCGGAGAGACCCAGTACTTC. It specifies CASSLGLGETQYF.

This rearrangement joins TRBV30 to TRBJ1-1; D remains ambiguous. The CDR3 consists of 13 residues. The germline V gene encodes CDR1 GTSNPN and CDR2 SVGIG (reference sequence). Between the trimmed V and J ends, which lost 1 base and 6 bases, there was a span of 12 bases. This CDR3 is CAWSDRQTPEAFF. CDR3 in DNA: TGTGCCTGGAGTGATCGGCAGACTCCTGAAGCTTTCTTT.

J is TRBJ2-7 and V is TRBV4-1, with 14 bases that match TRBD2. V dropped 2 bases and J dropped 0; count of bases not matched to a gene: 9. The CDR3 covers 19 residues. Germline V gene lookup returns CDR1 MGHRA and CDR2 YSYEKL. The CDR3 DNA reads TGCGCCAGCAGCCAATCCGGACTAGCGGGGGGCTCAAGCTCCTACGAGCAGTACTTC. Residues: CASSQSGLAGGSSSYEQYF.

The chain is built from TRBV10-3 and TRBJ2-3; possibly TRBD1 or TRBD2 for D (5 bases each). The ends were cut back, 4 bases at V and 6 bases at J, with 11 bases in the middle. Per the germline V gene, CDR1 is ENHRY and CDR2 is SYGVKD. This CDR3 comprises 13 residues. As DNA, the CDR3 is TGTGCCATCAGTGGAGAGGGGTTGGATACGCAGTATTTT. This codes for CAISGEGLDTQYF.

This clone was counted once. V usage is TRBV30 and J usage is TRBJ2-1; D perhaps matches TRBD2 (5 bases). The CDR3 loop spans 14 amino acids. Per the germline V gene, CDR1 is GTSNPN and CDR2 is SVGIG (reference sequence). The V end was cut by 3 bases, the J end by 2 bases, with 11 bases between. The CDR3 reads CAWRAPGTYNEQFF. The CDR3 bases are TGTGCCTGGAGAGCGCCCGGGACCTACAATGAGCAGTTCTTC.

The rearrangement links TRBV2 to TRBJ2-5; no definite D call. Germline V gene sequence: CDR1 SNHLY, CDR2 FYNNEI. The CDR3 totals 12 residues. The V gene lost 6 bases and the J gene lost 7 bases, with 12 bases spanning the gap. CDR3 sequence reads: CASRLPMGTQYF. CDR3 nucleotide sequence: TGTGCCAGCAGGCTTCCGATGGGGACCCAGTACTTC.